A single sample is the source of the 32 T cell receptor beta chains below, sequenced in a study of cytomegalovirus exposure and HLA in healthy donors. The study ran its PCR with 60 Vbeta and 13 Jbeta primers. Some clones are missing from TCRdb's copy, which holds only in-frame ones; the method was immunoSEQ multiplex PCR. This table holds roughly 93,000 clones, around 75% found once. The specimen sequenced was PBMCs. The receptors come from a young man in good health and CMV-seropositive.

The rearrangement uses TRBV30 and TRBJ1-6; D is possibly TRBD1 (5 bases). Germline V gene lookup returns CDR1 GTSNPN and CDR2 SVGIG (reference sequence). V lost 3 bases and J lost 6, with 18 bases in between. The CDR3 has 16 amino acids. The CDR3 sequence: CAWRSTGGPGNSPLHF. CDR3 DNA: TGTGCCTGGAGGTCAACGGGGGGACCTGGTAATTCACCCCTCCACTTT. The complete variable domain, with remaining parts taken from reference TRBV30 and TRBJ1-6, reads SQTIHQWPATLVQPVGSPLSLECTVEGTSNPNLYWYRQAAGRGLQLLFYSVGIGQISSEVPQNLSASRPQDRQFILSSKKLLLSDSGFYLCAWRSTGGPGNSPLHFGNGTRLTVT.

J is TRBJ1-4 and V is TRBV30; no reliable D call. The CDR3 covers 17 residues. The germline V and J ends were trimmed by 0 bases and 0 bases, with 14 bases remaining between them. CDR1 is GTSNPN and CDR2 is SVGIG in the germline V gene (reference sequence). The CDR3 protein is CAWSVRGRLPTNEKLFF. CDR3 bases: TGTGCCTGGAGTGTACGAGGTAGACTTCCAACTAATGAAAAACTGTTTTTT.

The chain combines TRBV28 with TRBJ1-5, with TRBD1 matching over 7 bases. Germline V gives CDR1 MDHEN, CDR2 SYDVKM. Losses at the gene ends were 4 bases for V and 4 bases for J; bases not matched to a gene: 1. The CDR3 extends over 13 amino acids. The CDR3 here is CASSSQGNQPQHF. The CDR3 region has the DNA TGTGCCAGCAGTTCACAGGGGAATCAGCCCCAGCATTTT.

The chain is built from TRBV4-1 and TRBJ2-3, with 7 bases aligning to TRBD2. CDR3 length: 15 residues. V was pared by 6 bases and J by 2 bases, with 8 bases of the junction left unmatched. Germline V gene data show CDR1 as MGHRA and CDR2 as YSYEKL. CDR3 residues: CASSFGGGDTDTQYF. The CDR3 DNA is TGCGCCAGCAGTTTCGGCGGGGGAGACACAGATACGCAGTATTTT.

J is TRBJ2-6 and V is TRBV6-1, with unresolved D. V dropped 0 bases and J dropped 1 base, with 4 bases sitting between them. The V gene's germline CDR1 is MNHNS and CDR2 SASEGT. This CDR3 contains 15 residues. CDR3 nucleotides: TGTGCCAGCAGTGAAGCCGGGTCTGGGGCCAACGTCCTGACTTTC. Amino acids: CASSEAGSGANVLTF.

The chain joins TRBV5-1 to TRBJ1-5, with 8 bases that match TRBD1. The V segment lost 5 bases and the J segment 3 bases; nucleotides outside the gene matches: 4. This CDR3 has 14 residues. Germline V gene lookup returns CDR1 SGHRS and CDR2 YFSETQ. The CDR3 sequence is CASRATGDNQPQHF. CDR3 nucleotide sequence: TGCGCCAGCAGGGCGACAGGGGACAATCAGCCCCAGCATTTT.

V is TRBV4-1 and J is TRBJ2-2, with D perhaps matching TRBD2 (5 bases). In germline, CDR1 is MGHRA, CDR2 YSYEKL. The CDR3 extends over 13 amino acids. Between the trimmed V and J ends, which lost 3 bases and 7 bases, there was a span of 9 bases. CDR3 in DNA: TGCGCCAGCAGCCACCCCGGAGGCGGGGAGCTGTTTTTT. Translated, it gives CASSHPGGGELFF.

The sample holds one count of this clone. The J gene is TRBJ2-5, the V gene TRBV5-4, with D unclear. Looked up from germline, CDR1 is SGHNT and CDR2 is YYREEE (reference sequence). V lost 1 base and J lost 5, with 6 bases in between. CDR3 length: 12 amino acids. CDR3 sequence: CASSLYGETQYF. In DNA form, the CDR3 reads TGTGCCAGCAGCTTGTACGGGGAGACCCAGTACTTC.

V gene TRBV5-5 combines with J gene TRBJ2-3, with TRBD1 matching over 9 bases. The length of the CDR3 is 17 residues. Germline values: CDR1 SGHKS, CDR2 YYEKEE (reference sequence). V shed 4 bases, J shed 2 bases, and the junction held 11 bases outside the gene matches. CDR3 in DNA: TGTGCCAGCAGCCCGGACAGGGGAAGGATCTCCACAGATACGCAGTATTTT. Its protein is CASSPDRGRISTDTQYF.

The V gene is TRBV5-1, the J gene TRBJ2-3; 8 nucleotides line up with TRBD2. This CDR3 is 16 amino acids long. Germline V lookup: CDR1 SGHRS, CDR2 YFSETQ. J lost 1 base, V lost 0 bases, and 4 bases had no gene match. The CDR3 spells CASSLVRGVRTDTQYF. CDR3 coding DNA: TGCGCCAGCAGCTTGGTGCGGGGGGTCCGCACAGATACGCAGTATTTT.

The gene calls are TRBV6-5 and TRBJ2-7; TRBD1 matches 8 bases. The CDR3 is 13 residues long. The trim removed 9 bases at V and 3 bases at J, leaving 7 bases unmatched. CDR1 is MNHEY and CDR2 is SVGAGI in the germline V gene. The CDR3 sequence: CASVGTGGYEQYF. DNA of the CDR3: TGTGCCAGTGTTGGTACAGGGGGCTACGAGCAGTACTTC.

This clone was counted a few times. The chain joins TRBV28 to TRBJ1-5; tentative D call: TRBD1 (5 bases). Per the germline V gene, CDR1 is MDHEN and CDR2 is SYDVKM. The CDR3 contains 17 residues. With 6 bases removed from V and 0 bases from J, the gap between germline ends came to 18 bases. The CDR3 DNA is TGTGCCAGCAGCTATGCATTGGGGGGATATAGCAATCAGCCCCAGCATTTT. It yields the protein CASSYALGGYSNQPQHF. The entire variable domain, with the rest obtained from reference TRBV28 and TRBJ1-5, is as follows: DVKVTQSSRYLVKRTGEKVFLECVQDMDHENMFWYRQDPGLGLRLIYFSYDVKMKEKGDIPEGYSVSREKKERFSLILESASTNQTSMYLCASSYALGGYSNQPQHFGDGTRLSIL.

This clone was found once. The genes are TRBV13 and TRBJ2-5, with D unclear. Germline assignment: CDR1 PRHDT and CDR2 FYEKMQ (reference sequence). The CDR3 runs 12 residues. V was shortened by 3 bases and J by 10 bases, with 12 bases between the two germline ends. The CDR3 nucleotides are TGTGCCAGCAGCTTGGAGCCGGGTAGCCAGTACTTC. Protein sequence: CASSLEPGSQYF.

The chain joins TRBV6-1 to TRBJ2-4, with D possibly matching TRBD1 (5 bases). The length of the CDR3 is 15 residues. The V end was cut by 8 bases, the J end by 0 bases, with 14 bases between. The germline CDR1 and CDR2 sequences are MNHNS and SASEGT. The CDR3 DNA reads TGTGCCAGCTCTGACAGAAACCTAGCCAAAAACATTCAGTACTTC. It yields the protein CASSDRNLAKNIQYF.

Here the CDR3 reads CASSEADRGNTGELFF. DNA of the CDR3: TGTGCCAGCAGTGAGGCCGACAGGGGTAACACCGGGGAGCTGTTTTTT. The chain is built from TRBV2 and TRBJ2-2; 8 bases are shared with TRBD1. The CDR3 length is 16 residues. V trimming: 3 bases; J trimming: 2 bases; junction bases outside the gene matches: 5. Germline V gene lookup returns CDR1 SNHLY and CDR2 FYNNEI. The whole variable domain, remainder taken from reference TRBV2 and TRBJ2-2, is EPEVTQTPSHQVTQMGQEVILRCVPISNHLYFYWYRQILGQKVEFLVSFYNNEISEKSEIFDDQFSVERPDGSNFTLKIRSTKLEDSAMYFCASSEADRGNTGELFFGEGSRLTVL.

The rearrangement joins TRBV9 to TRBJ2-2; D possibly corresponds to TRBD1 (7 bases). With 4 bases removed from V and 6 bases from J, the gap between germline ends came to 16 bases. The CDR3 is 15 amino acids. CDR1 and CDR2 from the germline V gene are SGDLS and YYNGEE. CDR3 residues: CASSLGGGRSGELFF. As DNA, the CDR3 is TGTGCCAGCAGCCTAGGAGGGGGCCGATCCGGGGAGCTGTTTTTT.

The chain is built from TRBV7-9 and TRBJ2-7; 8 bases agree with TRBD1. J was trimmed by 3 bases and V by 5 bases; bases with no gene match: 9. The CDR3 is 15 residues long. Per germline, CDR1 SEHNR and CDR2 FQNEAQ (reference sequence). CDR3 amino acids: CASSGQGRLSYEQYF. The DNA for the CDR3 is TGTGCCAGCAGCGGACAGGGAAGGTTAAGCTACGAGCAGTACTTC.

The rearrangement uses TRBV5-1 and TRBJ2-3; a possible D gene is TRBD2 (5 bases). Germline CDR1 reads SGHRS; CDR2 reads YFSETQ. The CDR3 is 14 amino acids. Trimming pared 0 bases from V and 2 bases from J, leaving 7 bases between. The DNA for the CDR3 is TGCGCCAGCAGCTTGGCCCGGGACACAGATACGCAGTATTTT. As protein: CASSLARDTDTQYF.

The CDR3 DNA is TGTGCCTGGAGTCTAGCGGGGGGGCCTGGGACAGATACGCAGTATTTT. Protein sequence: CAWSLAGGPGTDTQYF. The rearrangement uses TRBV30 and TRBJ2-3; 12 positions agree with TRBD2. CDR1 GTSNPN and CDR2 SVGIG come from the germline V gene (reference sequence). V lost 2 bases, J lost 3 bases, and 6 bases stayed unmatched. The length of the CDR3 is 16 residues.

V usage is TRBV28 and J usage is TRBJ1-1; D gene ambiguous. The ends were cut back, 3 bases at V and 4 bases at J, with 12 bases in the middle. The CDR3 sequence is 14 residues long. Germline values: CDR1 MDHEN, CDR2 SYDVKM. The CDR3 region has the DNA TGTGCCAGCAGTTTCCTAACAGAACTCACTGAAGCTTTCTTT. Encoded protein: CASSFLTELTEAFF.

This chain joins TRBV5-1 and TRBJ2-1; the match to TRBD2 covers 8 bases. The CDR3 length is 16 residues. The germline V gene has CDR1 SGHRS and CDR2 YFSETQ. With V trimmed by 3 bases and J by 8 bases, 13 bases remained unmatched. This CDR3 is CASSSGTRPSGDEQFF. Here the CDR3 DNA reads TGCGCCAGCAGCTCCGGGACTAGGCCGTCGGGGGATGAGCAGTTCTTC.

The V gene is TRBV7-6, the J gene TRBJ2-2; D is possibly TRBD2 (5 bases). Germline CDR1 SGHVS, CDR2 FNYEAQ. The CDR3 is 15 amino acids. V lost 1 base, J lost 7 bases, and 13 bases lay in between. CDR3 nucleotide sequence: TGTGCCAGCAGCTTAGTACTCGCCGGGGACGGGGAGCTGTTTTTT. It is translated as CASSLVLAGDGELFF.

The rearrangement joins TRBV7-6 to TRBJ2-3, with D perhaps TRBD2 (6 bases). The CDR3 spans 17 residues. Germline assignment: CDR1 SGHVS and CDR2 FNYEAQ. The V and J ends lost 5 bases and 0 bases respectively, with 18 bases between them. The CDR3 DNA sequence: TGTGCCAGCAGCCTCCTCGGAGGGGCTGGTAGCACAGATACGCAGTATTTT. Translation: CASSLLGGAGSTDTQYF.

This chain joins TRBV5-8 and TRBJ2-1; D is uncertain. CDR3 size: 16 residues. Germline V gives CDR1 SGHTS, CDR2 YDEGEE. The V end lost 0 bases, the J end lost 3 bases, and 13 bases lay between the germline ends. The CDR3: CASSLEGLSGYNEQFF. The CDR3 DNA reads TGTGCCAGCAGCTTGGAAGGCCTCTCAGGCTACAATGAGCAGTTCTTC.

CDR3 bases: TGTGCCAGCAGCTTGTCCGGGACTAGCGGGGAGACCCAGTACTTC. It specifies CASSLSGTSGETQYF. The chain carries TRBV5-6 and TRBJ2-5, with 12 bases fitting TRBD2. In germline, CDR1 is SGHDT, CDR2 YYEEEE. With V trimmed by 1 base and J by 5 bases, 3 bases remained unmatched. The CDR3 spans 15 residues.

This clone showed up just a few times. One end of the junction does not line up with germline, which may come from a read error. This sequence joins TRBV2 and TRBJ2-5, with D maybe TRBD2 (5 bases). The germline V gene encodes CDR1 SNHLY and CDR2 FYNNEI. The CDR3 is made up of 14 amino acids. The CDR3 DNA reads as TGTGCCAGCAGGGCGGATGGACTGCGCTGGGGTCGGCACTTC. Translating gives CASRADGLRWGRHF.

The V gene is TRBV19, the J gene TRBJ1-1; TRBD1 agrees at 10 bases. V shed 4 bases, J shed 5 bases, and the junction held 4 bases outside the gene matches. The CDR3 totals 14 residues. CDR1 and CDR2 (germline): LNHDA, SQIVND (reference sequence). The CDR3 loop reads CASSTGTGVTEAFF. The CDR3 DNA reads TGTGCCAGTAGTACAGGGACAGGGGTAACTGAAGCTTTCTTT.

The chain recombines TRBV28 with TRBJ1-2; D gene ambiguous. Germline V gives CDR1 MDHEN, CDR2 SYDVKM. This CDR3 has 12 amino acids. Trimming cost V 3 bases and J 5 bases, with 7 bases left between them. CDR3 sequence: CASSLAGYGYTF. CDR3 bases: TGTGCCAGCAGTTTGGCGGGGTATGGCTACACCTTC.

The chain couples TRBV30 to TRBJ2-7, with 8 bases fitting TRBD1. The CDR3 is 13 residues long. After removal of 8 bases from V and 5 bases from J, the junction contained 11 bases not matched to a gene. The germline gives CDR1 GTSNPN, CDR2 SVGIG (reference sequence). CDR3 sequence reads: CAGARDRMDEQYF. The CDR3 DNA sequence: TGTGCCGGCGCTAGGGACAGGATGGACGAGCAGTACTTC. The complete variable domain, with remaining parts taken from reference TRBV30 and TRBJ2-7, reads SQTIHQWPATLVQPVGSPLSLECTVEGTSNPNLYWYRQAAGRGLQLLFYSVGIGQISSEVPQNLSASRPQDRQFILSSKKLLLSDSGFYLCAGARDRMDEQYFGPGTRLTVT.

In its sample, this clone was seen a few times. This chain joins TRBV6-1 and TRBJ2-2; a possible D gene is TRBD2 (6 bases). V was clipped by 7 bases and J by 7 bases, with 7 bases between them. This CDR3 has 11 amino acids. Germline CDR1 is MNHNS and CDR2 is SASEGT. The CDR3 loop is CASTGGGELFF. The CDR3 coding sequence is TGTGCCAGCACCGGGGGCGGGGAGCTGTTTTTT.

This sequence joins TRBV4-2 and TRBJ1-1; 10 bases line up with TRBD1. Trimming cost V 4 bases and J 3 bases; bases outside gene matches: 5. From germline, CDR1 is LGHNA and CDR2 YNFKEQ. This CDR3 comprises 15 residues. CDR3 coding DNA: TGTGCCAGCAGCCCTTGGACAGGGGGGGACACTGAAGCTTTCTTT. Translation: CASSPWTGGDTEAFF.

V and J are TRBV7-9 and TRBJ1-1, with D unresolved. V dropped 5 bases and J dropped 10 bases, with 17 bases sitting between them. CDR1 SEHNR and CDR2 FQNEAQ come from the germline V gene (reference sequence). The CDR3 contains 13 residues. The CDR3 bases are TGTGCCAGCAGCCCCAGTGAGGTATTTAGAGCTTTCTTT. Encoded protein: CASSPSEVFRAFF. The complete variable domain, with remaining parts taken from reference TRBV7-9 and TRBJ1-1, reads DTGVSQNPRHKITKRGQNVTFRCDPISEHNRLYWYRQTLGQGPEFLTYFQNEAQLEKSRLLSDRFSAERPKGSFSTLEIQRTEQGDSAMYLCASSPSEVFRAFFGQGTRLTVV.